Presented here are 24 T cell receptor beta chains from one specimen sequenced in a study of OX40 agonist ivuxolimab in advanced cancers. Generated by immunoSEQ multiplex PCR, the TCRdb table keeps only in-frame clones and is missing some. The data contain approximately 58,000 clones, around 84% of them singletons. Sequencing used CD4+ or CD8+ T cells sorted from blood, obtained in a trial of the OX40 agonist ivuxolimab. The receptors were sampled from an adult with an advanced solid tumor such as melanoma, head and neck, liver or kidney cancer.

The chain combines TRBV7-9 with TRBJ2-5; tentatively, D is TRBD1 or TRBD2 (6 bases each). The germline CDR1 and CDR2 sequences are SEHNR and FQNEAQ (reference sequence). The CDR3 totals 15 residues. V shed 1 base and J shed 2 bases, with 11 bases lying between them. The CDR3 DNA is TGTGCCAGCAGCTTAGGCGGGACAACGCAAGAGACCCAGTACTTC. Translating it yields CASSLGGTTQETQYF. Filled out from reference TRBV7-9 and TRBJ2-5, the complete variable domain reads DTGVSQNPRHKITKRGQNVTFRCDPISEHNRLYWYRQTLGQGPEFLTYFQNEAQLEKSRLLSDRFSAERPKGSFSTLEIQRTEQGDSAMYLCASSLGGTTQETQYFGPGTRLLVL.

The CDR3 DNA reads TGTGCCAGCAGCTCGACAGTGCTGAGCACTGAAGCTTTCTTT. Residues: CASSSTVLSTEAFF. The chain has TRBV7-3 and TRBJ1-1, with a weak D call TRBD1 (5 bases). Germline CDR1 is SGHTA and CDR2 is FQGTGA. This CDR3 spans 14 amino acids. Trimming removed 4 bases at V and 4 bases at J, with 13 bases between.

This chain joins TRBV5-1 and TRBJ1-2, with 9 bases that match TRBD1. V dropped 4 bases and J dropped 3; count of bases not matched to a gene: 7. This CDR3 is 15 amino acids long. Germline V gene sequence: CDR1 SGHRS, CDR2 YFSETQ. CDR3 region: CASSPGDRVYYGYTF. The DNA of the CDR3 is TGCGCCAGCAGCCCGGGGGACAGGGTATACTATGGCTACACCTTC.

This chain joins TRBV10-3 and TRBJ2-1; a weak D match, TRBD2 (6 bases). The CDR3 sequence is 14 residues long. The V end lost 2 bases, the J end lost 8 bases, and 13 bases lay between the germline ends. CDR1 is ENHRY, CDR2 SYGVKD, per germline. CDR3 amino acids: CAISEGRSGDEQFF. In nucleotides, the CDR3 is TGTGCCATCAGTGAGGGGCGCTCGGGGGATGAGCAGTTCTTC.

This clone has just a few counts. V and J are TRBV28 and TRBJ1-2; D possibly corresponds to TRBD1 (6 bases). Germline loops: CDR1 MDHEN, CDR2 SYDVKM. This CDR3 spans 13 amino acids. The V and J ends lost 5 bases and 8 bases respectively, with 15 bases between them. CDR3 nucleotide sequence: TGTGCCAGCAGTCCACCCGACAGGTTGGGCTACACCTTC. This codes for CASSPPDRLGYTF.

This chain connects TRBV6-5 to TRBJ1-6, with D unclear. From germline, CDR1 is MNHEY and CDR2 SVGAGI. The CDR3 totals 15 residues. V lost 6 bases and J 7 bases, leaving 16 bases between the germline ends. The CDR3 sequence: CASRERAGENSPLHF. DNA for the CDR3: TGTGCCAGCAGGGAAAGAGCAGGCGAGAATTCACCCCTCCACTTT.

The V gene is TRBV27, the J gene TRBJ2-1, with D possibly TRBD2 on 5 matching bases. This CDR3 contains 13 residues. V lost 6 bases and J lost 9, with 15 bases in between. The germline CDR1 and CDR2 sequences are MNHEY and SMNVEV (reference sequence). CDR3 nucleotides: TGTGCCAGCAGCGTAAATCTAGCACTTGAGCAGTTCTTC. Residues: CASSVNLALEQFF.

V is TRBV1 and J is TRBJ1-5. TRBV1 represents a pseudogene. The length of the CDR3 is 15 residues. The CDR3 protein is CTSSHALKTNQPQHF. The CDR3, as DNA: TGCACCAGCAGCCACGCCTTGAAGACCAATCAGCCCCAGCATTTT.

CDR3 in amino acids: CASSLATTINTEAFF. Written as DNA, the CDR3 is TGTGCCAGCAGTTTAGCGACAACCATTAACACTGAAGCTTTCTTT. The rearrangement joins TRBV27 to TRBJ1-1; D is undetermined. This CDR3 region has 15 residues. In germline, CDR1 is MNHEY, CDR2 SMNVEV (reference sequence). Deletions cut 2 bases from V and 2 bases from J, with 12 bases between.

V gene TRBV10-3 combines with J gene TRBJ2-4; 7 nucleotides agree with TRBD2. The CDR3 loop spans 16 amino acids. Looked up from germline, CDR1 is ENHRY and CDR2 is SYGVKD. V shed 0 bases and J 0 bases; nucleotides not matched to a gene: 2. CDR3 nucleotide sequence: TGTGCCATCAGTGAGTCCCCGGGGGGAGCCAAAAACATTCAGTACTTC. Protein: CAISESPGGAKNIQYF.

The chain links TRBV5-5 to TRBJ2-3; D not certain. In germline, CDR1 is SGHKS, CDR2 YYEKEE (reference sequence). There are 16 residues in the CDR3. V lost 4 bases and J 2 bases, leaving 17 bases between the germline ends. The CDR3, as DNA: TGTGCCAGCAGCACCATCACGTCTGTCCCCACAGATACGCAGTATTTT. It is translated as CASSTITSVPTDTQYF.

The chain is built from TRBV5-5 and TRBJ1-4; 7 nucleotides agree with TRBD1. V shed 0 bases and J 5 bases; nucleotides not matched to a gene: 7. The CDR3 totals 16 residues. Germline V gene lookup returns CDR1 SGHKS and CDR2 YYEKEE (reference sequence). This chain's CDR3 is CASSLEQGVGNEKLFF. The CDR3 coding sequence is TGTGCCAGCAGCTTGGAGCAGGGGGTCGGGAATGAAAAACTGTTTTTT.

Only one count was recorded for this clone. The chain joins TRBV2 to TRBJ2-5; TRBD1 or TRBD2 may be the D gene (5 bases each). The germline CDR1 and CDR2 sequences are SNHLY and FYNNEI. The ends were cut back, 4 bases at V and 0 bases at J, with 6 bases in the middle. The CDR3 is 13 residues long. The CDR3 DNA is TGTGCCAGCAGTGGGGGACACCAAGAGACCCAGTACTTC. Its protein product is CASSGGHQETQYF.

The V call is TRBV18, the J call TRBJ1-4; maybe TRBD1 (5 bases). The CDR3 loop spans 15 amino acids. V lost 1 base to trimming and J lost 0 bases, with 6 bases between them. Germline CDR1 and CDR2: KGHSH and LQKENI. CDR3 loop: CASSPLGATNEKLFF. As DNA, the CDR3 is TGTGCCAGCTCACCACTGGGGGCAACTAATGAAAAACTGTTTTTT. Based on the CDR3 plus reference TRBV18 and TRBJ1-4, the full variable domain is NAGVMQNPRHLVRRRGQEARLRCSPMKGHSHVYWYRQLPEEGLKFMVYLQKENIIDESGMPKERFSAEFPKEGPSILRIQQVVRGDSAAYFCASSPLGATNEKLFFGSGTQLSVL.

The V gene is TRBV5-6, the J gene TRBJ2-5, with D perhaps matching TRBD1 (6 bases). Per germline, CDR1 SGHDT and CDR2 YYEEEE. V lost 2 bases to trimming and J lost 3 bases, with 14 bases between them. The CDR3 is 15 amino acids. The CDR3 sequence is CASSFAQGLKETQYF. CDR3 nucleotides: TGTGCCAGCAGCTTCGCCCAGGGGCTGAAAGAGACCCAGTACTTC.

This clone was seen a few times. The rearrangement joins TRBV5-4 to TRBJ1-5; D uncertain. Trimming removed 0 bases from V and 4 bases from J, with 8 bases in between. CDR1 and CDR2 (germline): SGHNT, YYREEE (reference sequence). The CDR3 is 14 amino acids. CDR3 DNA: TGTGCCAGCAGCTTGGGGCCTTTTAATCAGCCCCAGCATTTT. Protein: CASSLGPFNQPQHF. Full variable domain (rest looked up from reference TRBV5-4 and TRBJ1-5): ETGVTQSPTHLIKTRGQQVTLRCSSQSGHNTVSWYQQALGQGPQFIFQYYREEENGRGNFPPRFSGLQFPNYSSELNVNALELDDSALYLCASSLGPFNQPQHFGDGTRLSIL.

The chain carries TRBV5-4 and TRBJ2-7; the match to TRBD2 covers 8 bases. V dropped 4 bases and J dropped 2; count of bases not matched to a gene: 5. Germline V gene sequence: CDR1 SGHNT, CDR2 YYREEE (reference sequence). The CDR3 is made up of 14 amino acids. In nucleotides, the CDR3 is TGTGCCAGCAGCCTGCAGGGACTAGCCTACGAGCAGTACTTC. This sequence encodes CASSLQGLAYEQYF.

There are a few counts of this clone. The rearrangement links TRBV7-3 to TRBJ1-1, with unresolved D. The CDR3 has 13 amino acids. V was cut by 0 bases and J by 5 bases, with 7 bases left in between. CDR1 and CDR2 from the germline V gene are SGHTA and FQGTGA. CDR3 nucleotide sequence: TGTGCCAGCAGCTTAACTGGGTGGACTGAAGCTTTCTTT. This sequence encodes CASSLTGWTEAFF.

In this sample, this clone turned up a few times. The gene calls are TRBV5-6 and TRBJ2-7; 7 bases line up with TRBD2. Trimming cost V 4 bases and J 3 bases; bases outside gene matches: 4. In germline, CDR1 is SGHDT, CDR2 YYEEEE. The CDR3 extends over 13 amino acids. CDR3 protein: CASSPGTIYEQYF. The DNA of the CDR3 is TGTGCCAGCAGCCCCGGGACTATCTACGAGCAGTACTTC.

This chain connects TRBV18 to TRBJ2-3; 7 positions agree with TRBD1. Germline V gene sequence: CDR1 KGHSH, CDR2 LQKENI. This CDR3 contains 14 residues. V dropped 3 bases and J dropped 2; count of bases not matched to a gene: 2. The CDR3 here is CASSPGQPTDTQYF. In DNA, the CDR3 is TGTGCCAGCTCACCGGGACAGCCCACAGATACGCAGTATTTT.

This chain uses TRBV28 with TRBJ1-2; D gene uncertain. The CDR3 spans 13 residues. The germline CDR1 and CDR2 sequences are MDHEN and SYDVKM. The V gene lost 5 bases and the J gene lost 4 bases, with 11 bases spanning the gap. CDR3 loop: CASSGNSGYGYTF. CDR3 nucleotides: TGTGCCAGCAGTGGAAACTCGGGCTATGGCTACACCTTC.

The chain joins TRBV7-8 to TRBJ2-5; TRBD2 agrees at 8 bases. Germline CDR1 and CDR2: SGHVS and FQNEAQ. There are 14 residues in the CDR3. Trimming took 5 bases from V and 6 from J; bases not matched to a gene: 8. The CDR3 bases are TGTGCCAGCAGCCGGGAGTCGGGAGGGCAGACCCAGTACTTC. As protein: CASSRESGGQTQYF.

This clone has just a few counts. J is TRBJ2-5 and V is TRBV7-9, with D possibly TRBD1 on 7 matching bases. Trimming cost V 5 bases and J 4 bases, with 20 bases left between them. CDR1 and CDR2 from the germline V gene are SEHNR and FQNEAQ (reference sequence). The length of the CDR3 is 16 residues. The CDR3 region is CASSRAGGLPRETQYF. The CDR3 bases are TGTGCCAGCAGCCGAGCAGGGGGGCTCCCCCGAGAGACCCAGTACTTC.

Written as DNA, the CDR3 is TGTGCCAGCAGTGAGGGGTACCAAAACATTCAGTACTTC. Translating gives CASSEGYQNIQYF. The chain carries TRBV6-1 and TRBJ2-4; unclear D gene. Trimming shortened V by 3 bases and J by 5 bases, and 8 bases separated the two germline ends. CDR1 and CDR2 (germline): MNHNS, SASEGT. The CDR3 sequence is 13 residues long.